The T cell receptor beta chain under discussion was sequenced for a study of technical replicates of blood from several donors. The protocol was immunoSEQ multiplex PCR, while the TCRdb copy is restricted to in-frame clones and leaves out a portion. The sample lists about 68,000 clones, 95% to 98% occurring once. Germline V CDR1 and CDR2: LNHNV, YYDKDF (reference sequence). The V gene lost 3 bases and the J gene lost 0 bases, with 8 bases spanning the gap. The CDR3 is 15 residues long. Sequencing input: T cells isolated from PBMCs. V and J are TRBV15 and TRBJ2-2, with D possibly TRBD2 on 6 matching bases. This TCR was sampled from a human donor in good health. CDR3 residues: CATSRGGANTGELFF. The CDR3 DNA reads TGTGCCACCAGCAGGGGAGGCGCGAACACCGGGGAGCTGTTTTTT.